This T cell receptor (beta chain) was documented in a study of cytomegalovirus exposure and HLA in healthy donors. General study findings and limits: Listed as cytomegalovirus-associated were more than 150 TCR beta chains. A classifier reportedly called cytomegalovirus status with high sensitivity and specificity. Within the 130 or so validation repertoires, first-cohort TCR clusters tended to co-occur, according to a later analysis. Most TCR sequences were uncommon, yet certain public TCRs appeared in many donors.

Sequenced by immunoSEQ multiplex PCR; TCRdb stores in-frame clones only, minus some. The table has 150,000 to 170,000 clones, about 86% seen once. About this clone itself: Its target is not known.

The CDR3 spans 15 residues. After removal of 2 bases from V and 6 bases from J, the junction contained 5 bases not matched to a gene. Germline CDR1 MNHNS, CDR2 SASEGT. This chain connects TRBV6-1 to TRBJ2-2; 8 nucleotides line up with TRBD1. The material sequenced was PBMCs. This TCR was sampled from a human donor in good health. CDR3 nucleotide sequence: TGTGCCAGCAGTGAACGACAGGGGCCCCCCGGGGAGCTGTTTTTT. Encoded protein: CASSERQGPPGELFF.